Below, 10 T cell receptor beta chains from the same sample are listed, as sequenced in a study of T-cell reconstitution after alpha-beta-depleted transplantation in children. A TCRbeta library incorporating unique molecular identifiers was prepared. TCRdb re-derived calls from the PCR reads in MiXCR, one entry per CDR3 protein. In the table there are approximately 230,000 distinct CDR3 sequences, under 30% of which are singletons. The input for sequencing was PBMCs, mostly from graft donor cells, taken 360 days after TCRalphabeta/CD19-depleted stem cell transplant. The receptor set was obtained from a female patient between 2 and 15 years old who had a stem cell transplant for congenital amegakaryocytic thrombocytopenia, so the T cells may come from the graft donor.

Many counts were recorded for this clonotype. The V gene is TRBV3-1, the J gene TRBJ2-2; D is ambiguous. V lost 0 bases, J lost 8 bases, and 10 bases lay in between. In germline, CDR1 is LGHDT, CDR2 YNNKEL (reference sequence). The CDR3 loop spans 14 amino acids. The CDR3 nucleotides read TGTGCCAGCAGCCAAGATTTTTTCGCGGGGGAGCTGTTTTTT. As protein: CASSQDFFAGELFF.

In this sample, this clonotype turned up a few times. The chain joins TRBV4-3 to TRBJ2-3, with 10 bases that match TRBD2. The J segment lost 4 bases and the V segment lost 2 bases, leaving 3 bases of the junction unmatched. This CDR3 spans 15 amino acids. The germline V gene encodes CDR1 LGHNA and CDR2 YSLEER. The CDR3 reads CASSQLAGGSDTQYF. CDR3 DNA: TGCGCCAGCAGCCAATTAGCGGGAGGTTCAGATACGCAGTATTTT.

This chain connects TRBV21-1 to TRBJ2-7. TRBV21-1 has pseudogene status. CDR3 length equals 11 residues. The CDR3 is CASSKTYEQYF. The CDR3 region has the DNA TGTGCCAGCAGCAAAACGTACGAGCAGTACTTC.

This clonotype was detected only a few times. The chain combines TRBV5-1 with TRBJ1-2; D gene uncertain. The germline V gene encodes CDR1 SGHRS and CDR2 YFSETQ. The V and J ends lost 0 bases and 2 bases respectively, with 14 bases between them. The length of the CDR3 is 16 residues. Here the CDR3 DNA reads TGCGCCAGCAGCTTGGTAGGAGCTCTGGGGAACTATGGCTACACCTTC. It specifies CASSLVGALGNYGYTF.

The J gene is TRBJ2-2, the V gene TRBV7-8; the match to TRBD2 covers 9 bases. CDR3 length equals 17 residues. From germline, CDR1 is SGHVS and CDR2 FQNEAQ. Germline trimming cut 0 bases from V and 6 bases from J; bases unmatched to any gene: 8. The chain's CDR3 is CASSLAPSGARSGELFF. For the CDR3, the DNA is TGTGCCAGCAGCTTAGCTCCTAGCGGGGCCCGCTCCGGGGAGCTGTTTTTT.

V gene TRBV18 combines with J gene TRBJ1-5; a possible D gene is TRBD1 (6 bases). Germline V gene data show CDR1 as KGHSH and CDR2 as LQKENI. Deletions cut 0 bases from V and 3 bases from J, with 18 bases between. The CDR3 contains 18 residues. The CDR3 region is CASSPPGAMGSPNQPQHF. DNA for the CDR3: TGTGCCAGCTCACCACCGGGGGCGATGGGAAGCCCCAATCAGCCCCAGCATTTT.

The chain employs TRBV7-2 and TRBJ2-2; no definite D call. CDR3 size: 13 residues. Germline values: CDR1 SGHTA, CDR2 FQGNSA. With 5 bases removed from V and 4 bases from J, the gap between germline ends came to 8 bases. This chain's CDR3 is CASSPTRTGELFF. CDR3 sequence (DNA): TGTGCCAGCAGCCCAACACGCACCGGGGAGCTGTTTTTT.

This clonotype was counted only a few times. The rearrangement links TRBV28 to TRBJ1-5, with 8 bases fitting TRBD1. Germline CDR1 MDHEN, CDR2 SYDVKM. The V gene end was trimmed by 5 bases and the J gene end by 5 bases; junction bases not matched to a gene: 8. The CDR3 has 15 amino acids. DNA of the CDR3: TGTGCCAGCAGTGCGGCAGGACAGGGTTATCAGCCCCAGCATTTT. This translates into CASSAAGQGYQPQHF.

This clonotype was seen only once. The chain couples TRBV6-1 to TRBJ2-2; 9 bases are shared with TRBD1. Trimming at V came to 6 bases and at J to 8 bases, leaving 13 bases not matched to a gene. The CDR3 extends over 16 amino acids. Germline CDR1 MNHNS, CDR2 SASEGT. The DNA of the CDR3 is TGTGCCAGCAGGTCCGGGACAGGGATAATTGATGGGGAGCTGTTTTTT. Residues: CASRSGTGIIDGELFF.

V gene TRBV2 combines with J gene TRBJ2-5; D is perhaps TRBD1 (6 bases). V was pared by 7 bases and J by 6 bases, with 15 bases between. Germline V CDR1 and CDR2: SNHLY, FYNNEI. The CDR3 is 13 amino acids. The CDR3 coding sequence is TGTGCCAGCATGGGGACAAGTTGGCAGACCCAGTACTTC. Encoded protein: CASMGTSWQTQYF.